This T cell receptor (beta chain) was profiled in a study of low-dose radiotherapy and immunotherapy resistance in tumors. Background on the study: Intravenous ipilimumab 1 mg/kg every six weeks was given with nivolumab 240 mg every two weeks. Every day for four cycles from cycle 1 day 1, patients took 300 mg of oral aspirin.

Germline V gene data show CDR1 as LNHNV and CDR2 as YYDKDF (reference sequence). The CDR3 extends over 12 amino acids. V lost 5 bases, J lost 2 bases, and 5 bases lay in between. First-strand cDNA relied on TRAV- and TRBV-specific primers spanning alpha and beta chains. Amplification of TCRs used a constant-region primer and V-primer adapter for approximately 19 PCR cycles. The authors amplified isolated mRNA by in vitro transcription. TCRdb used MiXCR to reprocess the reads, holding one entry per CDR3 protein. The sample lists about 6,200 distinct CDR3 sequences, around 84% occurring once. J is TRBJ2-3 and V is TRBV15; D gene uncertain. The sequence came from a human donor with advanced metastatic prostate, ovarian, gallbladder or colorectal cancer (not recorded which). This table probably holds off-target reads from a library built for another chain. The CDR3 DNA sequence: TGTGCCACCAGCCGACCCACAGATACGCAGTATTTT. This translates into CATSRPTDTQYF.